What follows describes a single T cell receptor (beta chain). Its antigen is undetermined. A read error may account for a junction end that differs from germline. Random hexamers were used to reverse transcribe about 0.5 to 1 ug of RNA. TCRdb independently ran MiXCR on the immunoSEQ multiplex PCR reads; one entry per CDR3 protein. The repertoire holds under 200,000 distinct CDR3 sequences, with approximately 94% as singletons. In germline, CDR1 is SSHAT, CDR2 FNYEAQ (reference sequence). This CDR3 region has 16 residues. The data belong to a study of CD8 T cells in Susac syndrome. Study findings and constraints: The CD4+ T cell repertoire of patients with Susac syndrome showed no detectable clonal expansion.

V gene TRBV7-7 combines with J gene TRBJ2-1, with D possibly being TRBD2 (6 bases). The sequence came from a human donor with Susac syndrome. Material: CD4+ T cells from PBMCs. This chain's CDR3 is CASSLGLLAEGHEQFF. In nucleotides, the CDR3 is TGTGCTAGCAGCTTAGGATTGTTAGCGGAAGGCCATGAGCAGTTCTTC.